Listed below are T cell receptor beta chains from one sample, sequenced in a study of glioma-infiltrating T cells after dendritic cell vaccination. Sequencing was performed with immunoSEQ multiplex PCR; in TCRdb, only in-frame clones are kept and a portion is missing. The sample comprises 90,000 to 140,000 clones, nearly 90% of which are singletons, and roughly 2.5% rests with the top ten. This specimen was blood, taken after dendritic cell vaccination. All receptors come from a human donor with glioblastoma. The CDR3 runs from the conserved cysteine through the conserved F or W. D genes are given only for firm matches. Part of the rows lack a size; the others show once, few, many or a class for expanded clones.

clone size,D gene,V gene,J gene,CDR3 DNA,CDR3 protein
NA,NA,TRBV6-1,TRBJ2-2,TGTGCCAGCAGAGTGACAGGTTACACCGGGGAGCTGTTTTTT,CASRVTGYTGELFF
NA,NA,TRBV6-5,TRBJ1-4,TGTGCCAGCAGTCGAGGGGACTTAAATGAAAAACTGTTTTTT,CASSRGDLNEKLFF
NA,NA,TRBV21-1,TRBJ1-5,TGTGCCAGCAGCCTGACCCCAGAGGATCAGCCCCAGCATTTT,CASSLTPEDQPQHF
NA,TRBD1,TRBV2,TRBJ2-1,TGTGCCAGCAGTGTTGAGGGGGCGGGCAATGAGCAGTTCTTC,CASSVEGAGNEQFF
few,NA,TRBV19,TRBJ2-1,TGTGCCAGTAGTATAGATCTATTTGCGGGTTCCTACAATGAGCAGTTCTTC,CASSIDLFAGSYNEQFF
NA,TRBD1,TRBV2,TRBJ1-2,TGTGCCAGCAGTGAAGCGCTCGGGACAGGGCGTTCAAGGGGAGGCTACACCTTC,CASSEALGTGRSRGGYTF
NA,TRBD1,TRBV5-1,TRBJ2-7,TGCGCCAGCAGCCTTGACAGGGGGCCCTACGAGCAGTACTTC,CASSLDRGPYEQYF
few,NA,TRBV5-1,TRBJ1-2,TGCGCCAGCAGCATAAATCAGGGTCAGGGAATCTATGGCTACACCTTC,CASSINQGQGIYGYTF
NA,TRBD2,TRBV5-1,TRBJ2-2,TGCGCCAGCAGCCTGGGACTAGCGGGCCGTCGCACCGGGGAGCTGTTTTTT,CASSLGLAGRRTGELFF
NA,TRBD1,TRBV11-3,TRBJ1-2,TGTGCCAGCAGCTTAGAGACAGGGAACTATGGCTACACCTTC,CASSLETGNYGYTF
NA,NA,TRBV6-5,TRBJ1-2,TGTGCCAGCAGTGACATCTATGGCTACACCTTC,CASSDIYGYTF
NA,NA,TRBV6-1,TRBJ2-7,TGTGCCATCGCGGGGACAGTGGTCTCTTACGAGCAGTACTTC,CAIAGTVVSYEQYF
NA,TRBD2,TRBV5-1,TRBJ2-3,TGCGCCAGCAGATTAAGCGGGGACCGCACAGATACGCAGTATTTT,CASRLSGDRTDTQYF
NA,NA,TRBV6-5,TRBJ2-7,TGTGCCAGCAGTTATAATCGGGGCTACGAGCAGTACTTC,CASSYNRGYEQYF
NA,NA,TRBV19,TRBJ2-7,TGTGCCAGTAGTATGGGTGGAGGGGACGAGCAGTACTTC,CASSMGGGDEQYF
NA,TRBD2,TRBV30,TRBJ2-3,TGTGCCTGGACTAGCGGGGGGGCAGCGGATACGCAGTATTTT,CAWTSGGAADTQYF
NA,NA,TRBV6-4,TRBJ2-3,TGTGCCAGCAGTGACGGGGGGGCGGAAACAGATACGCAGTATTTT,CASSDGGAETDTQYF
NA,TRBD2,TRBV27,TRBJ2-5,TGTGCCAGCAGGCCGGGCCGGGGGGACGAGACCCAGTACTTC,CASRPGRGDETQYF
few,NA,TRBV6-6,TRBJ2-4,TGTGCCAGCAGTGCGCGACAGCAACTAGCCAAAAACATTCAGTACTTC,CASSARQQLAKNIQYF
NA,TRBD2,TRBV4-2,TRBJ2-3,TGTGCCAGCAGCCAGCTAGCGGGAGTAAATACGCAGTATTTT,CASSQLAGVNTQYF
NA,NA,TRBV20-1,TRBJ1-2,TGCAGTGCGCTGCGCGGCGGAGGCTACACCTTC,CSALRGGGYTF
once,NA,TRBV5-1,TRBJ2-2,TGCGCCAGCAGCCCCAGCTTGCTAGCGAGCACCGGGGAGCTGTTTTTT,CASSPSLLASTGELFF
NA,NA,TRBV6-1,TRBJ1-1,TGTGCCAGCAGTGAGATAGCGGGGAACACTGAAGCTTTCTTT,CASSEIAGNTEAFF
once,NA,TRBV12-2,TRBJ2-3,TGTGCAAGTCGCTTAGCACAAGAGCGGGTTAGCACAGATACGCAGTATTTT,CASRLAQERVSTDTQYF
NA,NA,TRBV30,TRBJ1-6,TGTGCCTGGAGTGTGAGACAGGAGGATTCACCCCTCCACTTT,CAWSVRQEDSPLHF
few,TRBD1,TRBV2,TRBJ2-5,TGTGCCAGCGCGACCAGGGGGCAAGAGACCCAGTACTTC,CASATRGQETQYF
NA,NA,TRBV7-8,TRBJ2-6,TGTGCCAGCAGCCATCTATCTCGTTCTCGCGCGTCTGGGGCCAACGTCCTGACTTTC,CASSHLSRSRASGANVLTF
NA,NA,TRBV30,TRBJ2-5,TGTGCCTGGAGTGAGGCTACGGGGGAGACCCAGTACTTC,CAWSEATGETQYF
NA,NA,TRBV2,TRBJ2-2,TGTGCCAGCAGGAGCGGGTGGGTCACCGGGGAGCTGTTTTTT,CASRSGWVTGELFF
NA,NA,TRBV4-1,TRBJ2-5,TGCGCCAGCAGCCAAAGTGCAGTTGAGACCCAGTACTTC,CASSQSAVETQYF
NA,NA,TRBV6-6,TRBJ1-6,TGTGCCAGCAGTTACTCGGGGGAGGGCTCACCCCTCCACTTT,CASSYSGEGSPLHF